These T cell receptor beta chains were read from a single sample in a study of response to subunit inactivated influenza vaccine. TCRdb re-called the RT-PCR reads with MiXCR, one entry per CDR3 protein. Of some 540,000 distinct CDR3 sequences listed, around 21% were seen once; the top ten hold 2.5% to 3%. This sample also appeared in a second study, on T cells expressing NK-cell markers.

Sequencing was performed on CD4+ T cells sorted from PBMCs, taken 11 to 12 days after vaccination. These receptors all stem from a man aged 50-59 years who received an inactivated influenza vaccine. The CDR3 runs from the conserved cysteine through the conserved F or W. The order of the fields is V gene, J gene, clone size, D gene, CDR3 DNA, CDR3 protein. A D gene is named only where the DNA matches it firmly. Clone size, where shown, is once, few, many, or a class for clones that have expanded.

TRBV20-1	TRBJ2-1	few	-	TGCAGTGCTAGAGATCAATTACTGGCGGGACTTGCCTACAATGAGCAGTTCTTC	CSARDQLLAGLAYNEQFF
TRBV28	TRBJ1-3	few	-	TGTGCCAGCAGTATCGGGACCGTCGGAAACACCATATATTTT	CASSIGTVGNTIYF
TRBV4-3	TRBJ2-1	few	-	TGCGCCAGCAGCCAAGAAAATCCAAGCGGGCAGTTCTTC	CASSQENPSGQFF
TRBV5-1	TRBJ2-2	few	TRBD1	TGCGCCAGCAGCGGGACAGGGCCCACCGGGGAGCTGTTTTTT	CASSGTGPTGELFF
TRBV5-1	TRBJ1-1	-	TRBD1	TGCGCCAGCAGCTTAAAAGGACAGGGGGCCTCTGAAGCTTTCTTT	CASSLKGQGASEAFF
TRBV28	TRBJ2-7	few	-	TGTGCCAGCAGTTTGGGAACCGGGGGAGGAGGGGAGTACTTC	CASSLGTGGGGEYF
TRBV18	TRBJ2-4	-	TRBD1	TGTGCCAGCCGCCTAAACACAGGGGCGACAGCCAAAAACATTCAGTACTTC	CASRLNTGATAKNIQYF
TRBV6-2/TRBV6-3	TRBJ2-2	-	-	TGTGCCAGCAGTAAGGAATACGGGGAGCTGTTTTTT	CASSKEYGELFF
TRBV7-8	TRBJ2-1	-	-	TGTGCCAGCAGCTCCGGCTGGCAGGGGTCCTACAATGAGCAGTTCTTC	CASSSGWQGSYNEQFF
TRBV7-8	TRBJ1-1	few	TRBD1	TGTGCCAGCAGTTTTCGACAGGGGAGTATCATGAACACTGAAGCTTTCTTT	CASSFRQGSIMNTEAFF
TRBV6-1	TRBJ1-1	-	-	TGTGCCAGCACCCTCCTAGCCGGGGTACGCAACACTGAAGCTTTCTTT	CASTLLAGVRNTEAFF
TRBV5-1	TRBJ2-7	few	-	TGCGCCAGCAGCACTTCCTCCTACGAGCAGTACTTC	CASSTSSYEQYF
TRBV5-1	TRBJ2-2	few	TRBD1	TGCGCCAGCAGCCAAACAGGGACAGGCGGGGAGCTGTTTTTT	CASSQTGTGGELFF
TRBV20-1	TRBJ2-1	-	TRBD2	TGCAGTGCTAGAGGACTAGCGTTTGAAAATGAGCAGTTCTTC	CSARGLAFENEQFF
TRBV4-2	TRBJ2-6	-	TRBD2	TGTGCCAGCAGCCAAGATCCCCTACTAGCGGGAGGAGGTTCTGGGGCCAACGTCCTGACTTTC	CASSQDPLLAGGGSGANVLTF
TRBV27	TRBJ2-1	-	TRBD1	TGTGCCAGCAGTTTAGACAGGGGACATAGCAATGAGCAGTTCTTC	CASSLDRGHSNEQFF
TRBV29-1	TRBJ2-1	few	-	TGCAGCGTTGGGGCAGTCGGAAGCAATGAGCAGTTCTTC	CSVGAVGSNEQFF
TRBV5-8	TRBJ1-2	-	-	TGTGCCAGCAGCTTACAGGGTTTCAACTATGGCTACACCTTC	CASSLQGFNYGYTF
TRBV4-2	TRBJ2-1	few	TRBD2	TGTGCCAGCAGCCATTCTAGCGGATACAATGAGCAGTTCTTC	CASSHSSGYNEQFF
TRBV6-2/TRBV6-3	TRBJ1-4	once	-	TGTGCCAGCAGTTCCACGTCAACAGGGACTGAAAAACTGTTTTTT	CASSSTSTGTEKLFF
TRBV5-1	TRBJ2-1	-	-	TGCGCCAGCAGCTTGGGGGGGGCCATCTACAATGAGCAGTTCTTC	CASSLGGAIYNEQFF
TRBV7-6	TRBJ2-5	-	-	TGTGCCAGCAGCTTAGAAGGTTTTGGCAGGGACCAAGAGACCCAGTACTTC	CASSLEGFGRDQETQYF
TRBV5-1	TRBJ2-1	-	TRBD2	TGCGCCAGCAGCGGGGGGAGCGGGAGTTCCTACAATGAGCAGTTCTTC	CASSGGSGSSYNEQFF
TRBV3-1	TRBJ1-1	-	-	TGTGCCAGCAGACCTGACAGGAGTACTGAAGCTTTCTTT	CASRPDRSTEAFF
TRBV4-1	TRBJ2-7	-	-	TGCGCCTGCAGCCTCTCGCACGGCTACGAGCAGTACTTC	CACSLSHGYEQYF
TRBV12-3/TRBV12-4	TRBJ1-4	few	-	TGTGCCAGCAGTTTAATGAAGAGCGAAAAACTGTTTTTT	CASSLMKSEKLFF
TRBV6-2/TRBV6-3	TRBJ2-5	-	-	TGTGCCAGCAGCTCGAACACAAAAGAGACCCAGTACTTC	CASSSNTKETQYF
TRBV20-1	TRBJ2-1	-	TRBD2	TGCAGGGCCCCAGGGGTAGCGGGAGACAATGAGCAGTTCTTC	CRAPGVAGDNEQFF